Below, one T cell receptor (beta chain) is given with its context. The data derive from a study of radiation and T cells in renal cell carcinoma. Sample time point: baseline pretreatment blood. The treatment: 15 Gy SBRT to primary tumor, nephrectomy 4 weeks later. TCRdb's table, derived via immunoSEQ multiplex PCR, lists solely in-frame clones and lacks some. The sample records around 46,000 clones, 83% being singletons. This clonotype was sampled from a woman aged 65 to 85 with renal cell carcinoma. This specimen was blood, taken from a patient whose treatment included radiotherapy and nephrectomy.

The CDR3 is CASSPPTLAAYNEQFF. CDR3 DNA: TGTGCCAGCTCACCACCGACCTTAGCGGCCTACAATGAGCAGTTCTTC. The chain uses TRBV18 and TRBJ2-1, with D possibly TRBD2 on 6 matching bases. CDR3 size: 16 residues. The ends were cut back, 0 bases at V and 2 bases at J, with 11 bases in the middle. Germline CDR1 is KGHSH and CDR2 is LQKENI.